Presented here are 9 T cell receptor beta chains from one specimen sequenced in a study of blood T cell repertoires in COVID-19. TCRdb keeps only in-frame clones here, not all; method: immunoSEQ multiplex PCR. The sample holds 390,000 or so clones, roughly 87% seen once. Material: PBMCs or T cells enriched from blood (not recorded which). These receptors all stem from a woman aged 50 to 60 who had recovered from COVID-19.

The V call is TRBV7-9, the J call TRBJ1-2; 10 bases match TRBD1. The CDR3 loop spans 16 amino acids. J gave up 4 bases and V 1 base, and 6 bases lay outside the gene matches. The germline V gene has CDR1 SEHNR and CDR2 FQNEAQ (reference sequence). This CDR3 is CASSLDPGQGPYGYTF. CDR3 bases: TGTGCCAGCAGCTTAGACCCGGGACAGGGGCCCTATGGCTACACCTTC.

This clone was counted between two and nine times. The chain uses TRBV5-6 and TRBJ2-7; 10 positions agree with TRBD2. In germline, CDR1 is SGHDT, CDR2 YYEEEE. This CDR3 is 17 amino acids long. J gave up 2 bases and V 0 bases, and 8 bases lay outside the gene matches. The CDR3 nucleotides are TGTGCCAGCAGCTTGGGGCTAGCGGGAGTCACGACCTACGAGCAGTACTTC. Its translation is CASSLGLAGVTTYEQYF.

CDR3 protein: CAFWTSGRGGEQYF. In nucleotides, the CDR3 is TGTGCCTTCTGGACTAGCGGGCGGGGGGGCGAGCAGTACTTC. This chain uses TRBV30 with TRBJ2-7, with 11 positions matching TRBD2. This CDR3 has 14 amino acids. V was clipped by 7 bases and J by 6 bases; unmatched bases: 11. Looked up from germline, CDR1 is GTSNPN and CDR2 is SVGIG (reference sequence).

The chain combines TRBV7-9 with TRBJ1-2; unclear D gene. This CDR3 contains 14 residues. Germline V CDR1 and CDR2: SEHNR, FQNEAQ (reference sequence). Trimming cost V 4 bases and J 10 bases, with 19 bases left between them. This chain's CDR3 is CASSSDEAGSHYTF. Written as DNA, the CDR3 is TGTGCCAGCAGCTCTGACGAGGCCGGATCACACTACACCTTC.

The rearrangement links TRBV6-5 to TRBJ2-6; no clear D gene. This CDR3 region has 15 residues. CDR1 MNHEY and CDR2 SVGAGI come from the germline V gene. V was clipped by 5 bases and J by 3 bases, with 11 bases between them. The DNA for the CDR3 is TGTGCCAGCAGTCATACCACGGGTGGGGCCAACGTCCTGACTTTC. Its protein is CASSHTTGGANVLTF.

V usage is TRBV19 and J usage is TRBJ2-3; D perhaps matches TRBD1 (5 bases). The germline gives CDR1 LNHDA, CDR2 SQIVND (reference sequence). V dropped 5 bases and J dropped 5 bases, with 14 bases sitting between them. The CDR3 extends over 14 amino acids. CDR3 amino acids: CASSPGSLEDTQYF. The CDR3 DNA is TGTGCCAGTAGTCCAGGGTCCCTGGAAGATACGCAGTATTTT.

This clone has only a few counts. The chain has TRBV3-1 (or the pseudogene TRBV3-2) and TRBJ2-7; tentative D call: TRBD2 (5 bases). CDR1 and CDR2 (germline): LGHDT, YNNKEL (reference sequence). CDR3 length: 14 residues. Trimming shortened V by 4 bases and J by 6 bases, and 16 bases separated the two germline ends. Here the CDR3 reads CASSPSAGTAEQYF. DNA of the CDR3: TGTGCCAGCAGCCCCTCCGCGGGCACGGCCGAGCAGTACTTC.

The genes are TRBV4-1 and TRBJ2-7, with TRBD2 identical over 10 bases. CDR1 and CDR2 (germline): MGHRA, YSYEKL. After removal of 7 bases from V and 2 bases from J, the junction contained 8 bases not matched to a gene. This CDR3 contains 15 residues. The DNA for the CDR3 is TGCGCCAGCACTTTTACTAGCGGGGAGACCTACGAGCAGTACTTC. It codes for CASTFTSGETYEQYF.

The J gene is TRBJ1-6, the V gene TRBV7-8; D might be TRBD1 (5 bases). Trimming stripped 5 bases from V and 8 bases from J, with 16 bases between. The CDR3 length is 15 residues. Germline lookup yields CDR1 SGHVS and CDR2 FQNEAQ. The CDR3 DNA reads TGTGCCAGCAGCCGTCGCGACGGAGGGGATTCACCCCTCCACTTT. Encoded protein: CASSRRDGGDSPLHF.